This TCR beta chain was found in a study of blood T cell repertoires in COVID-19. For the study at large: Samples came from the United States, Italy and Spain, spanning acute and convalescent COVID-19.

The CDR3 consists of 15 residues. CDR1 is SGHRS, CDR2 YFSETQ, per germline. V shed 4 bases, J shed 1 base, and the junction held 5 bases outside the gene matches. Assay: immunoSEQ multiplex PCR; the TCRdb copy retains only in-frame clones and omits some. The profile shows a few hundred thousand clones, 80% to 85% of them singletons. The clonotype comes from a woman aged 55-70 years with acute or convalescent COVID-19. Sequencing used peripheral blood. The gene calls are TRBV5-1 and TRBJ2-7; 10 bases map to TRBD2. The DNA of the CDR3 is TGCGCCAGCAGCCTTAGCGGGGGGAAGTCCTACGAGCAGTACTTC. Amino acids: CASSLSGGKSYEQYF. Filled out from reference TRBV5-1 and TRBJ2-7, the complete variable domain reads KAGVTQTPRYLIKTRGQQVTLSCSPISGHRSVSWYQQTPGQGLQFLFEYFSETQRNKGNFPGRFSGRQFSNSRSEMNVSTLELGDSALYLCASSLSGGKSYEQYFGPGTRLTVT.